A selection of T cell receptor beta chains follows, all from one sample in a study of shared clonotypes between healthy human individuals. The data were produced by immunoSEQ multiplex PCR, yet TCRdb's version contains in-frame clones alone and is incomplete. The sample contains 2 million to 2.5 million clones, 85% to 95% of which appear only once. Sample: naive CD4+ T cells sorted from blood. The receptors stem from a man younger than 35 in good health. The CDR3 runs from the conserved cysteine through the conserved F or W. D genes are given only for firm matches. Clone size is stated in some rows and not others, as once, few, many or a class when expanded.

clone_size: -
d_call: TRBD1
v_call: TRBV19
j_call: TRBJ2-5
cdr3_nt: TGTGCCAGTAGTGCAATACAGGGGGCAGGGGCTTGGGAGACCCAGTACTTC
cdr3_aa: CASSAIQGAGAWETQYF

clone_size: -
d_call: -
v_call: TRBV5-6
j_call: TRBJ2-3
cdr3_nt: TGTGCCAGCAGCCTCCGGCCTGAAGATACGCAGTATTTT
cdr3_aa: CASSLRPEDTQYF

clone_size: -
d_call: -
v_call: TRBV19
j_call: TRBJ1-4
cdr3_nt: TGTGCCAGTAGTATAGGAAGTCTTAATGAAAAACTGTTTTTT
cdr3_aa: CASSIGSLNEKLFF

clone_size: -
d_call: -
v_call: TRBV6-1
j_call: TRBJ1-4
cdr3_nt: TGTGCCAGCAGTGAAGCGGCGGCGGGCTCAGAAAAACTGTTTTTT
cdr3_aa: CASSEAAAGSEKLFF

clone_size: once
d_call: TRBD2
v_call: TRBV6-1
j_call: TRBJ2-1
cdr3_nt: TGTGCCAGCAGTTCGAATAGCGGGGTAGGCAATGAGCAGTTCTTC
cdr3_aa: CASSSNSGVGNEQFF

clone_size: -
d_call: TRBD1
v_call: TRBV6-5
j_call: TRBJ1-2
cdr3_nt: TGTGCCAGCAGCTCACTAGACAGGGTTGGCTACACCTTC
cdr3_aa: CASSSLDRVGYTF

clone_size: -
d_call: -
v_call: TRBV28
j_call: TRBJ2-7
cdr3_nt: TGTGCCAGCAGTTCCCCAGGGAACTACGAGCAGTACTTC
cdr3_aa: CASSSPGNYEQYF

clone_size: -
d_call: -
v_call: TRBV19
j_call: TRBJ1-1
cdr3_nt: TGTGCCAGTAGAGATTTAGAGAACACTGAAGCTTTCTTT
cdr3_aa: CASRDLENTEAFF

clone_size: -
d_call: -
v_call: TRBV12-5
j_call: TRBJ2-3
cdr3_nt: TGTGCTAGTGGACCCTCCCGCACAGATACGCAGTATTTT
cdr3_aa: CASGPSRTDTQYF

clone_size: -
d_call: -
v_call: TRBV4-2
j_call: TRBJ1-6
cdr3_nt: TGTGCCAGCAGCCAAGATTGGACCCGGGGAAGTGGGTCACCCCTCCACTTT
cdr3_aa: CASSQDWTRGSGSPLHF

clone_size: -
d_call: -
v_call: TRBV7-2
j_call: TRBJ2-5
cdr3_nt: TGTGCCAGCAGCTTTAAGCGGAGCCAAGAGACCCAGTACTTC
cdr3_aa: CASSFKRSQETQYF

clone_size: -
d_call: -
v_call: TRBV9
j_call: TRBJ1-2
cdr3_nt: TGTGCCAGCAGCTCAACAGGGATTGCCTATGGCTACACCTTC
cdr3_aa: CASSSTGIAYGYTF

clone_size: -
d_call: TRBD2
v_call: TRBV10-3
j_call: TRBJ2-1
cdr3_nt: TGTGCCATCAGTGAGGTGGGACTAGCGGAGTACAATGAGCAGTTCTTC
cdr3_aa: CAISEVGLAEYNEQFF

clone_size: -
d_call: -
v_call: TRBV5-1
j_call: TRBJ1-4
cdr3_nt: TGCGCCAGCAGGTTGGGGCAGTCTAATGAAAAACTGTTTTTT
cdr3_aa: CASRLGQSNEKLFF

clone_size: -
d_call: TRBD1
v_call: TRBV18
j_call: TRBJ1-4
cdr3_nt: TGTGCCAGCTCACATTCACAGGGGGCAACTAATGAAAAACTGTTTTTT
cdr3_aa: CASSHSQGATNEKLFF

clone_size: -
d_call: -
v_call: TRBV10-1
j_call: TRBJ2-7
cdr3_nt: TGCGCCAGCAGTGAGTCCCACCTAGGCAACTACGAGCAGTACTTC
cdr3_aa: CASSESHLGNYEQYF

clone_size: -
d_call: TRBD1
v_call: TRBV6-1
j_call: TRBJ2-4
cdr3_nt: TGTGCCAGCAGTGAAGGGGGCCCGGGACAGGCTACTCTAGCCAAAAACATTCAGTACTTC
cdr3_aa: CASSEGGPGQATLAKNIQYF

clone_size: -
d_call: TRBD1
v_call: TRBV5-1
j_call: TRBJ1-2
cdr3_nt: TGCGCCAGCAGCTGGGGACAGGGTTCTAACTATGGCTACACCTTC
cdr3_aa: CASSWGQGSNYGYTF

clone_size: -
d_call: TRBD2
v_call: TRBV7-2
j_call: TRBJ2-7
cdr3_nt: TGTGCCAGCAGCTTATTGGGACTAGCGGTAAGCCCCAGCGGATACGAGCAGTACTTC
cdr3_aa: CASSLLGLAVSPSGYEQYF

clone_size: -
d_call: TRBD2
v_call: TRBV5-8
j_call: TRBJ2-7
cdr3_nt: TGTGCCAGCAGCTTTCTTGTTGGGAGGGCGGCCTACGAGCAGTACTTC
cdr3_aa: CASSFLVGRAAYEQYF

clone_size: -
d_call: -
v_call: TRBV25-1
j_call: TRBJ1-1
cdr3_nt: TGTGCCAGCAGTGACCCAACAGGTGGGGACACTGAAGCTTTCTTT
cdr3_aa: CASSDPTGGDTEAFF

clone_size: -
d_call: -
v_call: TRBV18
j_call: TRBJ2-1
cdr3_nt: TGTGCCAGCTCACCAGGCCTAGCTCCCAATGAGCAGTTCTTC
cdr3_aa: CASSPGLAPNEQFF

clone_size: -
d_call: -
v_call: TRBV5-1
j_call: TRBJ2-7
cdr3_nt: TGCGCCAGCAGCTTGGGGGGACTCCTACGAGAGCAGTACTTC
cdr3_aa: CASSLGGLLREQYF

clone_size: once
d_call: -
v_call: TRBV5-1
j_call: TRBJ2-3
cdr3_nt: TGCGCCAGCAGCCCCCGCGGAGATAGCACAGATACGCAGTATTTT
cdr3_aa: CASSPRGDSTDTQYF

clone_size: -
d_call: -
v_call: TRBV4-2
j_call: TRBJ2-5
cdr3_nt: TGTGCCAGCAGCCAAGTATCTCTACTTTCTCAAGAGACCCAGTACTTC
cdr3_aa: CASSQVSLLSQETQYF

clone_size: few
d_call: TRBD1
v_call: TRBV6-5
j_call: TRBJ1-6
cdr3_nt: TGTGCCAGCAGTACCCGGGACAGGGGGCATTCACCCCTCCACTTT
cdr3_aa: CASSTRDRGHSPLHF

clone_size: -
d_call: -
v_call: TRBV5-4
j_call: TRBJ2-7
cdr3_nt: TGTGCCAGCAGCTTGGCGAATTCCTACGAGCAGTACTTC
cdr3_aa: CASSLANSYEQYF

clone_size: once
d_call: -
v_call: TRBV15
j_call: TRBJ1-5
cdr3_nt: TGTGCCACCAGCAGAGGTGTTTTTCAGCCCCAGCATTTT
cdr3_aa: CATSRGVFQPQHF

clone_size: -
d_call: -
v_call: TRBV27
j_call: TRBJ2-2
cdr3_nt: TGTGCCAGCAGTCGGGGGAGTGGTAACACCGGGGAGCTGTTTTTT
cdr3_aa: CASSRGSGNTGELFF

clone_size: -
d_call: -
v_call: TRBV5-4
j_call: TRBJ1-6
cdr3_nt: TGTGCCAGCAGCTTGGAGAAGGGTCTCGATTCACCCCTCCACTTT
cdr3_aa: CASSLEKGLDSPLHF

clone_size: -
d_call: -
v_call: TRBV10-3
j_call: TRBJ1-1
cdr3_nt: TGTGCCGTCACCGGCGGGGGCACTGAAGCTTTCTTT
cdr3_aa: CAVTGGGTEAFF

clone_size: -
d_call: TRBD2
v_call: TRBV9
j_call: TRBJ2-3
cdr3_nt: TGTGCCAGCAGCGTAGCGGGACTAGCGGGAGGGCCAGATACGCAGTATTTT
cdr3_aa: CASSVAGLAGGPDTQYF